The clone carrying this T cell receptor (beta chain) was counted a few times. The antigen remains undetermined. The data are from a study of Graves' ophthalmopathy and Graves' hyperthyroidism. General study findings and limits: Sensitivity reached 87.88% and specificity 75% to 82% for a 13-signature model separating ophthalmopathy from stable hyperthyroidism.

Reliance was placed on clinical symptoms, serum thyroxine, TRAb, thyroid ultrasound and orbital computed tomography for diagnosis. RNA transcripts provided the template for amplifying TCR beta CDR3 regions. Scientists carried out first-round RT-PCR using HTBI primers and then a second-round multiplex PCR. Each CDR3 protein gets one entry after TCRdb re-called the multiplex PCR reads with MiXCR. Here the sample spans 200,000 to 250,000 distinct CDR3 sequences, about 22% being singletons. The germline CDR1 and CDR2 sequences are SEHNR and FQNEAQ (reference sequence). The V gene end was trimmed by 2 bases and the J gene end by 1 base; junction bases not matched to a gene: 4. This CDR3 has 15 amino acids.

The TCR was taken from a woman in her forties or fifties with Graves' ophthalmopathy. The chain is built from TRBV7-9 and TRBJ2-7, with TRBD1 matching 8 bases. The sequencing input was peripheral blood. The CDR3 DNA reads TGTGCCAGCAGCTTAACGGACAGGGAGTCCTACGAGCAGTACTTC. Protein: CASSLTDRESYEQYF.